Shown below are 4 T cell receptor beta chains from a single sample sequenced in a study of control samples from healthy donors and cancer patients. Profiling relied on immunoSEQ multiplex PCR, and the TCRdb table lists in-frame clones only, not all of them. This sample's table reports some 190,000 clones. Sequencing was performed on blood. The receptors stem from a woman aged 30 to 39 in good health.

The chain recombines TRBV6-5 with TRBJ2-5; 7 nucleotides match TRBD2. V lost 6 bases to trimming and J lost 2 bases; unmatched junction nucleotides: 9. CDR3 length equals 15 residues. Germline values: CDR1 MNHEY, CDR2 SVGAGI. The CDR3 DNA reads TGTGCCAGCAGCCCCAGACTAGCAGCGCAAGAGACCCAGTACTTC. As protein: CASSPRLAAQETQYF.

The chain couples TRBV30 to TRBJ1-5; D possibly corresponds to TRBD1 (5 bases). CDR1 and CDR2 (germline): GTSNPN, SVGIG (reference sequence). V lost 1 base to trimming and J lost 4 bases, with 23 bases between them. This CDR3 has 18 residues. The CDR3 DNA reads TGTGCCTGGAGTGGTCTCTCGGCTCGGGGGAAAACGAATCAGCCCCAGCATTTT. Its translation is CAWSGLSARGKTNQPQHF. The whole variable domain, remainder taken from reference TRBV30 and TRBJ1-5, is SQTIHQWPATLVQPVGSPLSLECTVEGTSNPNLYWYRQAAGRGLQLLFYSVGIGQISSEVPQNLSASRPQDRQFILSSKKLLLSDSGFYLCAWSGLSARGKTNQPQHFGDGTRLSIL.

This chain connects TRBV29-1 to TRBJ2-1; 8 nucleotides match TRBD1. V was pared by 3 bases and J by 4 bases, with 14 bases of the junction left unmatched. CDR1 SQVTM and CDR2 ANQGSEA come from the germline V gene. The CDR3 covers 17 residues. The CDR3 region has the DNA TGCAGCGTTGAGACAGGGGTTTCATTTGGGTCGTACAATGAGCAGTTCTTC. Protein sequence: CSVETGVSFGSYNEQFF.

The rearrangement uses TRBV30 and TRBJ1-3; D remains unclear. CDR1 is GTSNPN, CDR2 SVGIG, per germline (reference sequence). The length of the CDR3 is 13 residues. V dropped 4 bases and J dropped 1 base, with 8 bases sitting between them. CDR3 in amino acids: CAWNQDSGNTIYF. The CDR3 nucleotides read TGTGCCTGGAACCAGGATTCTGGAAACACCATATATTTT.